Each of the 16 T cell receptor beta chains below was sequenced from the same sample in a study of OX40 agonist ivuxolimab in advanced cancers. The protocol was immunoSEQ multiplex PCR, while the TCRdb copy is restricted to in-frame clones and leaves out a portion. Among 80,000 or so clones listed, 90% to 95% were seen once. Specimen: CD4+ or CD8+ T cells sorted from blood, collected in a trial of the OX40 agonist ivuxolimab. The receptors here all came from an adult with an advanced solid tumor such as melanoma, head and neck, liver or kidney cancer.

The J gene is TRBJ2-7, the V gene TRBV5-8; D is unresolved. The length of the CDR3 is 13 residues. Germline CDR1 and CDR2: SGHTS and YDEGEE. Trimming took off 0 bases at V and 6 bases at J, with 10 bases between the two ends. CDR3 region: CASSLVEHREQYF. For the CDR3, the DNA is TGTGCCAGCAGCTTGGTGGAGCATCGCGAGCAGTACTTC.

The rearrangement joins TRBV7-9 to TRBJ2-7; TRBD1 agrees at 12 bases. Germline V gives CDR1 SEHNR, CDR2 FQNEAQ (reference sequence). The CDR3 has 16 amino acids. V was pared by 0 bases and J by 3 bases, with 3 bases of the junction left unmatched. CDR3 loop: CASSLAGTGGYYEQYF. DNA for the CDR3: TGTGCCAGCAGCTTAGCAGGGACAGGGGGCTACTACGAGCAGTACTTC.

The rearrangement links TRBV4-3 to TRBJ2-7; 8 nucleotides line up with TRBD1. Per germline, CDR1 LGHNA and CDR2 YSLEER. The CDR3 is made up of 16 amino acids. The ends lost 0 bases at V and 5 bases at J; junction bases unmatched: 9. CDR3 loop: CASSQDRRQGAHEQYF. The CDR3 DNA reads TGCGCCAGCAGCCAAGATCGGCGGCAGGGGGCCCACGAGCAGTACTTC.

The V gene is TRBV7-2, the J gene TRBJ2-2; a possible D gene is TRBD1 (6 bases). Germline V gives CDR1 SGHTA, CDR2 FQGNSA. V lost 3 bases and J lost 5, with 16 bases in between. The CDR3 runs to 16 residues. CDR3 sequence reads: CASSFEYRARTGELFF. CDR3 nucleotides: TGTGCCAGCAGCTTTGAGTACAGGGCGAGAACCGGGGAGCTGTTTTTT.

There are a few counts of this clone. The chain uses TRBV27 and TRBJ1-1; no firm D call. The germline V gene has CDR1 MNHEY and CDR2 SMNVEV (reference sequence). V lost 0 bases and J lost 5, with 13 bases in between. The CDR3 is 15 amino acids. CDR3 DNA: TGTGCCAGCAGTTTATCTGCGTCGTTGGGGACTGAAGCTTTCTTT. This encodes CASSLSASLGTEAFF.

The chain is built from TRBV9 and TRBJ2-2, with TRBD2 as a possible D gene (6 bases). The CDR3 is 15 amino acids. The V gene lost 6 bases and the J gene lost 0 bases, with 12 bases spanning the gap. The V gene's germline CDR1 is SGDLS and CDR2 YYNGEE. The CDR3 DNA is TGTGCCAGCATGGGGCGGGGTACGAACACCGGGGAGCTGTTTTTT. Its protein is CASMGRGTNTGELFF.

The V and J genes are TRBV27 and TRBJ1-1; D unclear. CDR1 MNHEY and CDR2 SMNVEV come from the germline V gene (reference sequence). CDR3 length equals 14 residues. V dropped 1 base and J dropped 0 bases, with 6 bases sitting between them. The CDR3 is CASSLFAMNTEAFF. CDR3 DNA: TGTGCCAGCAGTTTATTTGCCATGAACACTGAAGCTTTCTTT.

The CDR3 sequence: CAISPDHRQGPSAAFF. CDR3 coding DNA: TGTGCCATCAGTCCCGATCACCGACAGGGCCCGTCGGCCGCTTTCTTT. The V call is TRBV10-3, the J call TRBJ1-1; 7 bases align to TRBD1. The germline gives CDR1 ENHRY, CDR2 SYGVKD. With V trimmed by 5 bases and J by 11 bases, 20 bases remained unmatched. This CDR3 contains 16 residues.

The V gene is TRBV7-2, the J gene TRBJ2-6; D is ambiguous. This CDR3 is built from 16 residues. Trimming removed 4 bases at V and 0 bases at J, with 10 bases between. CDR1 is SGHTA and CDR2 is FQGNSA in the germline V gene. In nucleotides, the CDR3 is TGTGCCAGCAGCTCACCTATCTTCTCTGGGGCCAACGTCCTGACTTTC. Its protein is CASSSPIFSGANVLTF. The whole variable domain, remainder taken from reference TRBV7-2 and TRBJ2-6, is GAGVSQSPSNKVTEKGKDVELRCDPISGHTALYWYRQSLGQGLEFLIYFQGNSAPDKSGLPSDRFSAERTGGSVSTLTIQRTQQEDSAVYLCASSSPIFSGANVLTFGAGSRLTVL.

J is TRBJ2-7 and V is TRBV7-2; D possibly uses TRBD1 or TRBD2 (5 bases each). Trimming took off 3 bases at V and 3 bases at J, with 12 bases between the two ends. Germline CDR1 reads SGHTA; CDR2 reads FQGNSA. The CDR3 runs to 14 residues. DNA of the CDR3: TGTGCCAGCAGCTTTTCGGCAGGGAGCTACGAGCAGTACTTC. Its protein is CASSFSAGSYEQYF.

The CDR3 DNA reads as TGTGCCAGTAGTATAGGGGCAGGGGGCTACGAGCAGTACTTC. Translated, it gives CASSIGAGGYEQYF. V usage is TRBV19 and J usage is TRBJ2-7; 7 bases agree with TRBD1. The V segment lost 1 base and the J segment 3 bases; nucleotides outside the gene matches: 3. CDR3 length equals 14 residues. Germline assignment: CDR1 LNHDA and CDR2 SQIVND (reference sequence).

The J gene is TRBJ2-7, the V gene TRBV9, with D possibly being TRBD2 (6 bases). V lost 0 bases and J lost 4, with 23 bases in between. The CDR3 totals 18 residues. Germline CDR1 and CDR2: SGDLS and YYNGEE. CDR3 amino acids: CASSVAPGGDGGWYEQYF. The CDR3 nucleotides read TGTGCCAGCAGCGTAGCCCCCGGTGGGGACGGGGGATGGTACGAGCAGTACTTC.

The chain links TRBV27 to TRBJ1-5; D call uncertain. The V and J ends lost 0 bases and 4 bases respectively, with 7 bases between them. The CDR3 has 14 residues. CDR1 MNHEY and CDR2 SMNVEV come from the germline V gene (reference sequence). The CDR3 nucleotides read TGTGCCAGCAGTTTATCCCATTTAAATCAGCCCCAGCATTTT. Translated: CASSLSHLNQPQHF.

The chain combines TRBV4-3 with TRBJ2-3; 10 bases are a match to TRBD1. CDR3 length: 15 residues. Germline CDR1 reads LGHNA; CDR2 reads YSLEER. The trim removed 1 base at V and 5 bases at J, leaving 3 bases unmatched. CDR3 in amino acids: CASSQGDRGGDTQYF. The DNA for the CDR3 is TGCGCCAGCAGCCAAGGGGACAGGGGTGGAGATACGCAGTATTTT.

V gene TRBV7-9 combines with J gene TRBJ1-1, with D possibly matching TRBD1 (6 bases). Germline V gives CDR1 SEHNR, CDR2 FQNEAQ (reference sequence). The CDR3 covers 15 residues. Trimming shortened V by 5 bases and J by 10 bases, and 23 bases separated the two germline ends. CDR3 DNA sequence: TGTGCCAGCAGCCGGCGTGGGGGCTCGTTAGGTGTAGCTTTCTTT. Translation: CASSRRGGSLGVAFF. The whole variable domain, remainder taken from reference TRBV7-9 and TRBJ1-1, is DTGVSQNPRHKITKRGQNVTFRCDPISEHNRLYWYRQTLGQGPEFLTYFQNEAQLEKSRLLSDRFSAERPKGSFSTLEIQRTEQGDSAMYLCASSRRGGSLGVAFFGQGTRLTVV.

The gene calls are TRBV7-8 and TRBJ1-3; no clear D. Germline loops: CDR1 SGHVS, CDR2 FQNEAQ. CDR3 size: 12 residues. Trimming took 8 bases from V and 2 from J, leaving 7 bases between them. In DNA form, the CDR3 reads TGTGCCAGCGGGGTCGCTGGAAACACCATATATTTT. Residues: CASGVAGNTIYF.